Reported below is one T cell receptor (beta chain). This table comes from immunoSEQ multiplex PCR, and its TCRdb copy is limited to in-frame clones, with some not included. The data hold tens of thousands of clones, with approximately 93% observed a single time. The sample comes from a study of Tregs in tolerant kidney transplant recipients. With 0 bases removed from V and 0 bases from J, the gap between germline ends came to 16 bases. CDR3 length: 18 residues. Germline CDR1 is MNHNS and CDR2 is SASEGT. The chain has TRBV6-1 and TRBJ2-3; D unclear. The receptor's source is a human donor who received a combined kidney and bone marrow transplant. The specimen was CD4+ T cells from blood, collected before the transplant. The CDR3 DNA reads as TGTGCCAGCAGTGAAGCCCTATCTTCTAGGCCTAGCACAGATACGCAGTATTTT. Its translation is CASSEALSSRPSTDTQYF.